These 4 T cell receptor beta chains share one sample of origin, sequenced in a study of blood T cells in healthy people across ages. A sample-barcoded 5' primer and a J-beta primer mix were used in a second PCR of roughly 6 to 11 cycles. TCRdb itself ran the 5' RACE reads through MiXCR, one entry per CDR3 protein. The profile covers roughly 500,000 distinct CDR3 sequences, with 27% appearing a single time and roughly 18% taken by the ten largest. The sample consisted of blood. The source of these receptors is a woman aged 70-85 years in good health.

The rearrangement joins TRBV7-7 to TRBJ2-5, with D tentatively TRBD2 (6 bases). The germline V gene encodes CDR1 SSHAT and CDR2 FNYEAQ (reference sequence). Trimming stripped 3 bases from V and 2 bases from J, with 13 bases between. The CDR3 loop spans 15 amino acids. In DNA form, the CDR3 reads TGTGCCAGCAGCTTGAGGGAGACTAGTCAAGAGACCCAGTACTTC. Protein product: CASSLRETSQETQYF.

This clonotype was detected only a few times. The gene calls are TRBV7-2 and TRBJ1-2; no reliable D call. Germline-derived CDR1 and CDR2 are SGHTA and FQGNSA. Trimming stripped 5 bases from V and 3 bases from J, with 16 bases between. The CDR3 has 15 amino acids. CDR3 loop: CASSRRAIGDYGYTF. CDR3 bases: TGTGCCAGCAGCCGACGAGCAATTGGGGACTATGGCTACACCTTC.

This clonotype has just a few counts. The chain uses TRBV29-1 and TRBJ2-1; D is perhaps TRBD2 (5 bases). The V gene lost 1 base and the J gene lost 0 bases, with 13 bases spanning the gap. Per the germline V gene, CDR1 is SQVTM and CDR2 is ANQGSEA. The CDR3 has 16 residues. Here the CDR3 reads CSVEVGTGSSYNEQFF. CDR3 in DNA: TGCAGCGTTGAAGTTGGAACGGGGAGCTCCTACAATGAGCAGTTCTTC.

The J gene is TRBJ1-1, the V gene TRBV5-1; D perhaps matches TRBD1 (5 bases). Germline V lookup: CDR1 SGHRS, CDR2 YFSETQ. V was cut by 4 bases and J by 8 bases, with 12 bases left in between. CDR3 size: 12 residues. CDR3 coding DNA: TGCGCCAGCAGCCTGACAGAGACAGAAGCTTTCTTT. Its translation is CASSLTETEAFF.